What follows are 13 T cell receptor beta chains derived from one specimen sequenced in a study of blood T cell repertoires in COVID-19. Sequencing was performed with immunoSEQ multiplex PCR; in TCRdb, only in-frame clones are kept and a portion is missing. The sample contains 25,000 to 35,000 clones, roughly nine tenths of which appear only once. The specimen was peripheral blood. These receptors were collected from a man older than 75 with acute or convalescent COVID-19.

The chain joins TRBV7-2 to TRBJ2-1; a possible D gene is TRBD1 (5 bases). The CDR3 runs to 12 residues. The V end lost 5 bases, the J end lost 10 bases, and 12 bases lay between the germline ends. CDR1 is SGHTA and CDR2 is FQGNSA in the germline V gene. The CDR3 sequence: CASSPAAGEQFF. In nucleotides, the CDR3 is TGTGCCAGCAGCCCGGCGGCAGGGGAGCAGTTCTTC.

This clone came up once. The rearrangement uses TRBV7-2 and TRBJ1-5; the match to TRBD1 covers 8 bases. This CDR3 contains 15 residues. The germline V gene encodes CDR1 SGHTA and CDR2 FQGNSA. Germline trimming cut 5 bases from V and 6 bases from J; bases unmatched to any gene: 9. The CDR3, as DNA: TGTGCCAGCAGCCTACGACAGGGGACAGGTCAGCCCCAGCATTTT. It is translated as CASSLRQGTGQPQHF.

The V gene is TRBV6-5, the J gene TRBJ1-2; D might be TRBD1 (5 bases). The germline V gene encodes CDR1 MNHEY and CDR2 SVGAGI. The CDR3 runs to 14 residues. Trimming took 4 bases from V and 7 from J, leaving 16 bases between them. The CDR3 spells CASSSDTKLGGYTF. DNA for the CDR3: TGTGCCAGCAGTTCGGACACCAAGCTGGGTGGCTACACCTTC.

This chain joins TRBV27 and TRBJ1-5; TRBD1 might be the D (6 bases). The CDR3 consists of 16 residues. V lost 5 bases and J 1 base, leaving 15 bases between the germline ends. Per the germline V gene, CDR1 is MNHEY and CDR2 is SMNVEV (reference sequence). The CDR3 nucleotides read TGTGCCAGCAGTCCCCAACAGGGCTTAAGCAATCAGCCCCAGCATTTT. Amino acid sequence: CASSPQQGLSNQPQHF.

The chain joins TRBV5-4 to TRBJ1-4; no firm D call. This CDR3 has 19 amino acids. The germline gives CDR1 SGHNT, CDR2 YYREEE (reference sequence). V gave up 4 bases and J gave up 0 bases, with 22 bases separating them. Here the CDR3 DNA reads TGTGCCAGCAGCCCCAGTTTAGTTTCGTCTCAGGCAACTAATGAAAAACTGTTTTTT. Residues: CASSPSLVSSQATNEKLFF. Full variable domain (missing parts from reference TRBV5-4 and TRBJ1-4): ETGVTQSPTHLIKTRGQQVTLRCSSQSGHNTVSWYQQALGQGPQFIFQYYREEENGRGNFPPRFSGLQFPNYSSELNVNALELDDSALYLCASSPSLVSSQATNEKLFFGSGTQLSVL.

The chain carries TRBV9 and TRBJ1-3, with no clear D. This CDR3 contains 14 residues. V lost 4 bases to trimming and J lost 1 base, with 9 bases between them. Germline CDR1 reads SGDLS; CDR2 reads YYNGEE. As DNA, the CDR3 is TGTGCCAGCAGCTTCGGGAGTTCTGGAAACACCATATATTTT. Translating gives CASSFGSSGNTIYF.

The V and J genes are TRBV28 and TRBJ2-5; perhaps TRBD1 as D (6 bases). CDR3 length equals 15 residues. Trimming left V 4 bases short and J 4 bases short, with 16 bases between. CDR1 and CDR2 from the germline V gene are MDHEN and SYDVKM. In DNA, the CDR3 is TGTGCCAGCAGTTCCAGGGGATTATGGGGAGAGACCCAGTACTTC. It codes for CASSSRGLWGETQYF.

This chain joins TRBV11-2 and TRBJ2-3; tentatively, D is TRBD2 (6 bases). Germline V gives CDR1 SGHAT, CDR2 FQNNGV. CDR3 length: 15 amino acids. The germline V and J ends were trimmed by 0 bases and 14 bases, with 21 bases remaining between them. The CDR3 DNA reads TGTGCCAGCAGCTTAGATGCTTCCGCGGCGGGGCGGAGGTATTTT. It translates to CASSLDASAAGRRYF.

The J gene is TRBJ2-7, the V gene TRBV5-4; 9 bases are shared with TRBD1. Unmatched junction bases numbered 4, after V lost 4 bases and J lost 5 bases. The CDR3 is 13 residues long. The V gene's germline CDR1 is SGHNT and CDR2 YYREEE (reference sequence). The CDR3 region is CASSRDRAHEQYF. CDR3 bases: TGTGCCAGCAGCCGGGACAGGGCCCACGAGCAGTACTTC.

This clone was seen a few times. The rearrangement joins TRBV19 to TRBJ2-7; 7 nucleotides match TRBD1. Germline V gene data show CDR1 as LNHDA and CDR2 as SQIVND (reference sequence). The junction had 11 bases not matched to a gene; V was cut back by 6 bases and J by 3 bases. The CDR3 has 15 residues. The CDR3 protein is CASRKAGDSFYEQYF. In DNA, the CDR3 is TGTGCCAGTAGAAAGGCCGGGGACAGTTTCTACGAGCAGTACTTC. The variable domain in full, with the rest retrieved from reference TRBV19 and TRBJ2-7, is DGGITQSPKYLFRKEGQNVTLSCEQNLNHDAMYWYRQDPGQGLRLIYYSQIVNDFQKGDIAEGYSVSREKKESFPLTVTSAQKNPTAFYLCASRKAGDSFYEQYFGPGTRLTVT.

The chain is built from TRBV5-8 and TRBJ1-4, with TRBD1 matching over 9 bases. This CDR3 region has 16 residues. Germline trimming cut 2 bases from V and 0 bases from J; bases unmatched to any gene: 2. The germline gives CDR1 SGHTS, CDR2 YDEGEE. CDR3 coding DNA: TGTGCCAGCAGCTTCGACAGGGGGGCAACTAATGAAAAACTGTTTTTT. Protein product: CASSFDRGATNEKLFF. The complete variable domain, with remaining parts taken from reference TRBV5-8 and TRBJ1-4, reads EAGVTQSPTHLIKTRGQQATLRCSPISGHTSVYWYQQALGLGLQFLLWYDEGEERNRGNFPPRFSGRQFPNYSSELNVNALELEDSALYLCASSFDRGATNEKLFFGSGTQLSVL.

This clone was observed a handful of times. The CDR3 loop reads CASSGPEGNTIYF. The CDR3 nucleotides read TGTGCCAGCAGTGGTCCGGAGGGAAACACCATATATTTT. The chain couples TRBV12-3 or TRBV12-4 to TRBJ1-3; D unclear. This CDR3 spans 13 amino acids. V lost 5 bases, J lost 4 bases, and 9 bases lay in between.

The rearrangement joins TRBV18 to TRBJ1-1; 8 bases are a match to TRBD1. CDR1 and CDR2 (germline): KGHSH, LQKENI. With 0 bases clipped from V and 5 bases from J, the junction kept 11 bases outside the gene matches. The CDR3 extends over 17 amino acids. This CDR3 reads CASSPPKTGEQKTEAFF. As DNA, the CDR3 is TGTGCCAGCTCACCACCGAAGACAGGGGAACAAAAGACTGAAGCTTTCTTT.